The rows below give T cell receptor beta chains drawn from one sample of a study of T cells in Graves' hyperthyroidism and ophthalmopathy. TCRdb independently ran MiXCR on the multiplex PCR reads; one entry per CDR3 protein. The data show under 400,000 distinct CDR3 sequences, around 18% seen once. Sequenced material: blood. These receptors came from a woman aged 40 to 49 with Graves' ophthalmopathy. Both conserved end residues are trimmed from each CDR3. Clone size, where shown, is once, few, many, or a class for clones that have expanded.

abundance	v_gene	j_gene	CDR3aa
many	TRBV11-2	TRBJ2-2	ASSLELDRTGELF
many	TRBV5-1	TRBJ2-2	ASSSNLVSNTGELF
many	TRBV19	TRBJ1-5	ASSIGQSHQPQH
many	TRBV4-3	TRBJ1-5	ASSMGQSSNQPQH
.	TRBV4-1	TRBJ2-7	ASSQPYRGRGLDEQY
many	TRBV11-2	TRBJ1-6	ASSLTGQGNSPLH
many	TRBV18	TRBJ2-7	ASSPFPQDTYEQY
many	TRBV7-8	TRBJ1-1	ASSLGRVGTEAF
few	TRBV11-1	TRBJ2-2	ASSSIDRVWNTGELF
many	TRBV19	TRBJ1-5	ASSVRDVNQPQH
many	TRBV4-3	TRBJ2-7	ASSQDPAGNYEQY
many	TRBV28	TRBJ1-2	ASSLMSVFYGYT
many	TRBV5-1	TRBJ2-7	ASSFSGGRDSYEQY
few	TRBV6-2/TRBV6-3	TRBJ2-7	ASSYGSSGSTNEQY
many	TRBV7-8	TRBJ1-5	ASSLGRTAWSQPQH
many	TRBV7-2	TRBJ2-7	ASSGRRPQNVPYEQY
.	TRBV2	TRBJ2-2	ASMRDGRDSGELF
.	TRBV28	TRBJ2-4	ASSAPKGLEEIQY
many	TRBV4-1	TRBJ1-1	ASSQVPTGMNTEAF
many	TRBV12-3/TRBV12-4	TRBJ1-2	ASSIPGTPVT
many	TRBV29-1	TRBJ1-1	SVGGLRTEAF
few	TRBV30	TRBJ2-1	AWSNGGEQF
many	TRBV6-1	TRBJ2-2	ASRNTGQPNTGELF
.	TRBV6-1	TRBJ2-7	ATNRDGAEQY
many	TRBV7-8	TRBJ2-7	ASGIGLYEQY
many	TRBV2	TRBJ2-5	ASTADRAERETQY
many	TRBV6-1	TRBJ2-7	ASSEGSYEQY
many	TRBV30	TRBJ2-5	AWNPGGTQY
many	TRBV6-5	TRBJ2-2	ASSYDGLGYTGELF
.	TRBV6-5	TRBJ2-7	ASSYPPRYEQY
few	TRBV11-2	TRBJ1-2	ASSLGRTAANYGYT
many	TRBV6-1	TRBJ2-5	ASSDRREQETQY
few	TRBV6-5	TRBJ1-1	ASSYRTGQANTEAF